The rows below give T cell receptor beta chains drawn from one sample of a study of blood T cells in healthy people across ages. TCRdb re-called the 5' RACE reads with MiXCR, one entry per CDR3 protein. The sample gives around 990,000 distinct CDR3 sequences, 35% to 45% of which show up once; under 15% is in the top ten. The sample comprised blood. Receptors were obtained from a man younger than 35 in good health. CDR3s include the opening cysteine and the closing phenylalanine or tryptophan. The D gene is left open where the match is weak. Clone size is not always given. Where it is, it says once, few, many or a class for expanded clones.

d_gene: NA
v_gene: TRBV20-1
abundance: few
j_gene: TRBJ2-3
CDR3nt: TGCAGTGCTAGGATAGAGTTTACGCAGTATTTT
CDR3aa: CSARIEFTQYF

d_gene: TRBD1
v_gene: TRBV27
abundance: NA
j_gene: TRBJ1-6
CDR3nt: TGTGCCAGCAGTGACGACAGGGTCAGGAATTCACCCCTCCACTTT
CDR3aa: CASSDDRVRNSPLHF

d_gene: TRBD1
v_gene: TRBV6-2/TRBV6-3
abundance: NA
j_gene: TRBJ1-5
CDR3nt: TGTGCCAGCCGGGACAGGGAGAGCAATCAGCCCCAGCATTTT
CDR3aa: CASRDRESNQPQHF

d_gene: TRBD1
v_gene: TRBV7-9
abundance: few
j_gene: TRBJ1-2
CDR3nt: TGTGCCAGCAGCTCCACAGGGGTTGGCTACACCTTC
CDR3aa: CASSSTGVGYTF

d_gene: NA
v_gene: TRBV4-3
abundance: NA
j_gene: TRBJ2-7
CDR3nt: TGCGCCAGCAGCCAAGAGCTTAGGACTCGGGACTACGAGCAGTACTTC
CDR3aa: CASSQELRTRDYEQYF

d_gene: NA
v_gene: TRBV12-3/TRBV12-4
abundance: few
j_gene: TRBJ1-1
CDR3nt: TGTGCCAGCAGTTTTTCGGGGCAAGGTGAAGCTTTCTTT
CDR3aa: CASSFSGQGEAFF

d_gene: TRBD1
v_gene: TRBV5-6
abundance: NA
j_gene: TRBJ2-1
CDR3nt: TGTGCCAGCAGCTTGGTGGCAGGGGGCAAAAATGAGCAGTTCTTC
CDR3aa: CASSLVAGGKNEQFF

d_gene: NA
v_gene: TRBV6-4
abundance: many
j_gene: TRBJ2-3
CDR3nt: TGTGCCAGCAGTGACCCTGGCACTAGCACAGATACGCAGTATTTT
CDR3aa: CASSDPGTSTDTQYF

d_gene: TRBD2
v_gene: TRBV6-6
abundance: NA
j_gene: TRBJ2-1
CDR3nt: TGTGCCAGCAGTTACTCGATTGGGCGGGGGGCGGATGAGCAGTTCTTC
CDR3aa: CASSYSIGRGADEQFF

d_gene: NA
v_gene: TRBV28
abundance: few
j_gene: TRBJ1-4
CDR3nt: TGTGCCACCGGAGGGACGGGGAGGCTGTTTTTT
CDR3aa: CATGGTGRLFF

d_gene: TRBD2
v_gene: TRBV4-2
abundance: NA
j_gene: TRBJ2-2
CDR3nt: TGTGCCAGCAGCCAAGAATTGGCGGGGGGGCCTAGCACCGGGGAGCTGTTTTTT
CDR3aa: CASSQELAGGPSTGELFF

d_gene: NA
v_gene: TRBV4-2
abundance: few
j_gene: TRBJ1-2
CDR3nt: TGTGCCAGCAGCCAAGATGGGGCAGCCTTCTATGGCTACACCTTC
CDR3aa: CASSQDGAAFYGYTF

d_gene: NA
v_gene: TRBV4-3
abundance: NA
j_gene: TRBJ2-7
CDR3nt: TGCGCCAGCAGCCAGGATCTCGCTAGCGAGCAGTACTTC
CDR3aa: CASSQDLASEQYF

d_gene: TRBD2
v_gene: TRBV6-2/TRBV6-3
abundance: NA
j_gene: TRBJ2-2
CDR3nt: TGTGCCAGCAGTTACGTTAGCGGGGCCGGGGAGCTGTTTTTT
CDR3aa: CASSYVSGAGELFF

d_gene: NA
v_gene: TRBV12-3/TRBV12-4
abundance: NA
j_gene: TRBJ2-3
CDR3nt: TGTGCCAGCAGTTCCCCGACAAGAGAAGATACGCAGTATTTT
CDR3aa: CASSSPTREDTQYF

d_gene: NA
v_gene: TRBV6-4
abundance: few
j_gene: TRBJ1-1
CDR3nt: TGTGCCAGCAGTGACTCGCACACCGGGACTGAAGCTTTCTTT
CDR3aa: CASSDSHTGTEAFF

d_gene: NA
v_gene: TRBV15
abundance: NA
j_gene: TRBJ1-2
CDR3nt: TGTGCCACCAGCGCCTTCGGGGGGACTCCGAACTATGGCTACACCTTC
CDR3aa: CATSAFGGTPNYGYTF

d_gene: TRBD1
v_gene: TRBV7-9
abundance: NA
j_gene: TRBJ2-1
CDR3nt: TGTGCCAGCAGCTTAGCAAGACAGGGGGCGTCCTACAATGAGCAGTTCTTC
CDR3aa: CASSLARQGASYNEQFF

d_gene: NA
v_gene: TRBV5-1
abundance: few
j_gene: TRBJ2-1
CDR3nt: TGCGCCAGCAGCGGGGGACGGGAAGTCAATGAGCAGTTCTTC
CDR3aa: CASSGGREVNEQFF

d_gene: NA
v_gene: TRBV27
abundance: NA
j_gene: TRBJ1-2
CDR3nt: TGTGCCAGCAAGACAGTTAACTATGGCTACACCTTC
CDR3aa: CASKTVNYGYTF

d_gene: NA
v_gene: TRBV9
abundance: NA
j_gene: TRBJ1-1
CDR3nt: TGTGCCAGCAGCTTCCCCCCCGCCGGGGGGCGCGAAGCTGAAGCTTTCTTT
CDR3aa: CASSFPPAGGREAEAFF

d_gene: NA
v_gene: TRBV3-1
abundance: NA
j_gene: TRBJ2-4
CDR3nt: TGTGCCAGCAGCCAAGAGATTTTAGGCAGGGAGGTTCGGACGTCCATTCAGTACTTC
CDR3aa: CASSQEILGREVRTSIQYF

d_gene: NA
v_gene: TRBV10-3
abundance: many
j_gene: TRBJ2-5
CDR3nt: TGTGCCATCAGTCCGGGACATCAGACAAGAGCGACCCAGTACTTC
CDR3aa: CAISPGHQTRATQYF

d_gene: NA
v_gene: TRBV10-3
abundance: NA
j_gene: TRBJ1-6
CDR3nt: TGTGCCATCAGCGGCCAGAAAAATAATTCACCCCTCCACTTT
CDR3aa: CAISGQKNNSPLHF

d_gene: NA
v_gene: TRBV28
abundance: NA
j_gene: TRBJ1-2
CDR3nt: TGTGCCAGCAGTCTTCCCCAAGGACAGTCCCCTAGGGGCTACACCTTC
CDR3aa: CASSLPQGQSPRGYTF

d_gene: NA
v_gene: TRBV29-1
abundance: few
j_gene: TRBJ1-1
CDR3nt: TGCAGCGCCGGGCGTGGACGAGCTTTCTTT
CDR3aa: CSAGRGRAFF

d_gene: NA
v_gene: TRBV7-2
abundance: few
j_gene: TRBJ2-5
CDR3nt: TGTGCCAGCAGCCCGACTAGGAACCAAGAGACCCAGTACTTC
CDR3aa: CASSPTRNQETQYF

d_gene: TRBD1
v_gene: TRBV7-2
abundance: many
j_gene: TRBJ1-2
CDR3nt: TGTGCCAGCAGCGTAGCAGGGGGCAATGGCTACACCTTC
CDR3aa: CASSVAGGNGYTF

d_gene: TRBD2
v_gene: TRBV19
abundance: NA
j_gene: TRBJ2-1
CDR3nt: TGTGCCAGTAGTACTAGACTAGCGGGGTTGTACAATGAGCAGTTCTTC
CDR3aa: CASSTRLAGLYNEQFF

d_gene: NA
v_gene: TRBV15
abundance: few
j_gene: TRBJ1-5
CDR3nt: TGTGCCACCAGCCCGACAGCGGGGTATCAGCCCCAGCATTTT
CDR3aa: CATSPTAGYQPQHF

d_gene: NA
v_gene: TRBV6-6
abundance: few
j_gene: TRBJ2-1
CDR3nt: TGTGCCAGCAGTTTCTCCCAGGACGGCTCCTACAATGAGCAGTTCTTC
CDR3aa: CASSFSQDGSYNEQFF

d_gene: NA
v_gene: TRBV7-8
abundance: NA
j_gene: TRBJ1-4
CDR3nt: TGTGCCAGCAGCCCCGTGGCGAGTGAAAAACTGTTTTTT
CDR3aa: CASSPVASEKLFF

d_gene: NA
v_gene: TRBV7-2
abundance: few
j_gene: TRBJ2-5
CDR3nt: TGTGCCAGCAGCTTAATAGGGATAGAAGAGACCCAGTACTTC
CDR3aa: CASSLIGIEETQYF

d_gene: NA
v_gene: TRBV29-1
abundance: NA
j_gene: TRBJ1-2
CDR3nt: TGCAGCGCCGACACAAAGGACGGCTTCTATGGCTACACCTTC
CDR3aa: CSADTKDGFYGYTF